This T cell receptor beta chain was observed in a study of cytomegalovirus exposure and HLA in healthy donors. The PCR was carried out with 60 Vbeta primers and 13 Jbeta primers. The method was immunoSEQ multiplex PCR; TCRdb's version includes in-frame clones alone and lacks a portion of them. Of some 140,000 clones in the sample, around four fifths were seen once. This CDR3 is 15 amino acids long. Trimming left V 1 base short and J 8 bases short, with 18 bases between. The germline V gene encodes CDR1 SEHNR and CDR2 FQNEAQ (reference sequence). Study findings and constraints: TCR beta sequences reportedly predicted most subjects' HLA-A and HLA-B alleles accurately. Prior analysis indicated that the majority of TCR beta V segments exhibited productivity approximately 87% or approximately 30% of the time.

Note on this clone: Its antigen is still unknown. Other DNA sequences within the sample encode an identical CDR3.

This TCR was recovered from a man under 40 in good health. The J gene is TRBJ2-7, the V gene TRBV7-9; D might be TRBD1 (6 bases). Sequencing was performed on PBMCs. The CDR3 coding sequence is TGTGCCAGCAGCTTAGGGCAGGGGCGCGTATCCCAGCAGTACTTC. Translation: CASSLGQGRVSQQYF. The full variable domain, completed using reference TRBV7-9 and TRBJ2-7, is DTGVSQNPRHKITKRGQNVTFRCDPISEHNRLYWYRQTLGQGPEFLTYFQNEAQLEKSRLLSDRFSAERPKGSFSTLEIQRTEQGDSAMYLCASSLGQGRVSQQYFGPGTRLTVT.